This record concerns one T cell receptor (beta chain) sequence. This clonotype occurred a few times. There is no known antigen for this receptor. Per-base qualities were not stored, and no clone one base away is much larger. The data were taken from a study of T-cell reconstitution after alpha-beta-depleted transplantation in children (dated by TCRdb to 2016 to 2018). With respect to the entire study: Using TCR repertoire profiling, the study quantitatively followed how T-cell immune reconstitution unfolded in children after TCRalphabeta/CD19-depleted allogeneic hematopoietic cell transplantation.

Library preparation employed PCR. Data came from an Illumina HiSeq 2500. TCR libraries were prepared with molecular barcoding, using unique molecular identifiers to normalize TCRbeta repertoire quantification. The raw public data were reprocessed by TCRdb itself: fastp quality trimming at Q25, MiXCR clonotype calling, in-frame beta chains only. Entries that share a CDR3 protein sequence are merged under the most common genes and DNA. In all, the sample holds approximately 800,000 distinct CDR3 sequences, and approximately 15% of those were seen once. The ten largest clones add up to roughly 5% of the sample. The full study reports these points: The high TCRbeta diversity at day 60 in some patients was ascribed to recipient T cells and intrathymic progenitors that had survived conditioning. The frequencies of hyperexpanded clones fell over the following months, and after one year, T-cell counts and TCRbeta diversity were mostly attributed to newly produced T cells. Apparently early alphabetaT-cell count recovery about two months after transplant reportedly relied on only several hundred rapidly expanded clones derived from non-depleted graft cells.

The label giving this sample's treatment or condition can be read as: allogeneic hematopoietic cell transplantation with graft depleted of TCRalphabeta T cells and CD19 B cells. The transplant recipients were children given TCRalphabeta/CD19-depleted allogeneic hematopoietic cell grafts. There are 14 amino acids in the CDR3, from cysteine to phenylalanine inclusive. Only CDR3 DNA is held: 42 bases, read in frame from base 1. V and J lose 4 bases and 5 bases, and a span of 15 bases separates them. For CDR1 and CDR2, the germline V gene (reference sequence) lists LNHNV and YYDKDF. Sequencing used PBMCs, mostly from graft donor cells, obtained 360 days after TCRalphabeta/CD19-depleted stem cell transplant. The chain was built from TRBV15 and TRBJ2-7; the D gene assignment is ambiguous. This TCR was recovered from a male patient aged 5 to 17 who had a stem cell transplant for acute lymphoblastic leukemia, so the T cells may come from the graft donor. The CDR3 amino acid sequence is: CATSNRHGADEQYF. The sequenced DNA is TGTGCCACCAGCAACCGACACGGCGCGGACGAGCAGTACTTC.